Sequencing of this TCR beta chain was carried out in a study of blood T cell repertoires in COVID-19. Background on the study: Donors in Cohort 3 who had recovered were those with two negative PCRs, healthcare professional clearance, or resolution of their symptoms. Collection of acute and convalescent COVID-19 samples took place in the United States, Italy and Spain.

The CDR3 contains 11 residues. The V gene's germline CDR1 is DFQATT and CDR2 SNEGSKA (reference sequence). Trimming cost V 7 bases and J 4 bases, with 10 bases left between them. Sequenced by immunoSEQ multiplex PCR; TCRdb stores in-frame clones only, minus some. The data show hundreds of thousands of clones, approximately 89% seen once. J is TRBJ1-2 and V is TRBV20-1; D is possibly TRBD1 (5 bases). Sequenced sample: PBMCs or T cells enriched from blood (not recorded which). The receptor was isolated from a man between 40 and 49 years old in a cohort exposed to, infected with or recovered from COVID-19 (not recorded which). CDR3 sequence reads: CSVTGGYGYTF. Written as DNA, the CDR3 is TGCAGTGTCACAGGTGGCTATGGCTACACCTTC.